The subject of this entry is one TCR beta chain. This clone was seen just once. This clone's antigen is unknown. No qualities accompany the bases; no much larger clone lies one base away. The data derive from a study of blood T cell repertoires in COVID-19 (dated by TCRdb to 2020 to 2021). In terms of the full investigation: Samples covering the acute and convalescent phases of COVID-19 were provided by collaborators in the United States, Italy and Spain. The prospective study material was composed of cDNA or gDNA derived from T cells, B-cell-depleted T cells, or PBMCs. Deeply sampled blood TCRbeta repertoires from subjects exposed to, actively infected with, or recovered from COVID-19 were included in the dataset. The repertoires were released in a freely available public database meant as a resource for research on the immune response to SARS-CoV-2. Samples came from the ongoing ImmuneRACE study (first 160 participants) plus 1,254 subjects from 6 global collaborators. Sample metadata almost always included a de-identified subject ID, COVID-19 status, age in years and sex. HLA class I and class II types, where available, came from metadata supplied by the sample provider rather than from assay-based typing.

In Seattle, one collaborating source enrolled patients while the infection was active and tracked those patients longitudinally over the course of disease. Collaborating institutions collected whole blood in K2EDTA tubes following their own protocols. Collaborator samples were shipped for TCRbeta analysis as frozen whole blood, isolated PBMCs, or DNA extracted from either sample type. The immunoSEQ Assay, a bias-controlled multiplex PCR, was used to amplify TCRbeta CDR3 regions from genomic DNA. Regarding the original processing steps: Nucleated cell counts per sample were estimated from amplification of reference gene primers within the assay. To quantify the absolute abundance of each unique TCRbeta CDR3 rearrangement, sequence reads were collapsed and filtered. For each sample, productive Simpson clonality was calculated as the square root of Simpson's diversity index over productive rearrangements. TCRdb retrieved this table from immuneACCESS and kept in-frame rearrangements only. Not all clones are present; in checked studies, unresolved V genes account for under half, and no reason is known for the remainder. V and J calls and clone size are those listed in that table; D and trimming were worked out from the DNA. Counted in this sample were about 130,000 clones; roughly 92% of them appeared once. Of the sample, around 2.1% falls within the top ten clones.

The paper as a whole reports these results and caveats: The quantity of clinical and demographic metadata differed by source and by participant and was supplied without curation.

Via the germline V gene, CDR1 is MGHRA and CDR2 YSYEKL. Trimming removed 0 bases from V and 3 bases from J, leaving 8 bases between the germline ends. Its CDR3 holds 14 amino acids, cysteine through phenylalanine. The only DNA kept is the CDR3, 42 bases in frame from the first base. The receptor was derived from a man between 45 and 60 years old with COVID-19, enrolled during active disease. The chain is made from TRBV4-1 and TRBJ1-1, with an unclear D gene assignment. Input material: peripheral blood. The CDR3 reads CASSQDLPYTEAFF. The DNA sequence is given as TGCGCCAGCAGCCAAGATCTACCCTACACTGAAGCTTTCTTT.